These T cell receptor beta chains were read from a single sample in a study of human T cells and chemical hapten exposure. Each CDR3 protein is one row after TCRdb ran MiXCR on the RACE reads. Among 84,000 or so distinct CDR3 sequences, more than 8.5% were seen once, and the ten largest hold approximately 2.3%. Sequences were derived from whole blood, sampled in connection with sensitization to the hapten diphenylcyclopropenone (DPC). The source is a woman aged 25-40 years with alopecia areata. Some clones in this sample may be carry-over from other donors' samples. The CDR3 runs from the conserved cysteine through the conserved F or W. Fields, in order: V gene, clone size, J gene, D gene, CDR3 DNA, CDR3 protein. The D gene is left open where the match is weak. The size entry is marked missing in some rows and otherwise reads once, few, many or a size class.

V gene: TRBV4-3
clone size: few
J gene: TRBJ2-3
D gene: TRBD2
CDR3 DNA: TGCGCCAGCAGCCTACAGGCTAGCGGGAGAGATACGCAGTATTTT
CDR3 protein: CASSLQASGRDTQYF

V gene: TRBV12-3/TRBV12-4
clone size: many
J gene: TRBJ1-6
D gene: .
CDR3 DNA: TGTGCCAGCCAATTTTCCGGGGCAGGGGCATCACCCCTCCACTTT
CDR3 protein: CASQFSGAGASPLHF

V gene: TRBV6-5
clone size: .
J gene: TRBJ1-2
D gene: .
CDR3 DNA: TGTGCCAGCAGTTACGCGGGTGGCTACACCTTC
CDR3 protein: CASSYAGGYTF

V gene: TRBV28
clone size: .
J gene: TRBJ1-6
D gene: .
CDR3 DNA: TGTGCCAGCGGACCCCCCGCCTATTCACCCCTCCACTTT
CDR3 protein: CASGPPAYSPLHF

V gene: TRBV9
clone size: few
J gene: TRBJ2-2
D gene: .
CDR3 DNA: TGTGCCAGCAGCGTAGTACCCCAGGCGAACACCGGGGAGCTGTTTTTT
CDR3 protein: CASSVVPQANTGELFF

V gene: TRBV4-2
clone size: .
J gene: TRBJ1-4
D gene: .
CDR3 DNA: TGTGCCAGCAGGGGACCAGCTAATGAAAAACTGTTTTTT
CDR3 protein: CASRGPANEKLFF

V gene: TRBV6-2/TRBV6-3
clone size: few
J gene: TRBJ2-1
D gene: .
CDR3 DNA: TGTGCCAGCAGAATGAGTAGCAATGAGCAGTTCTTC
CDR3 protein: CASRMSSNEQFF

V gene: TRBV7-3
clone size: .
J gene: TRBJ1-6
D gene: .
CDR3 DNA: TGTGCCAGCAGCTTAATGGCAGGAAATAATTCACCCCTCCACTTT
CDR3 protein: CASSLMAGNNSPLHF

V gene: TRBV28
clone size: .
J gene: TRBJ2-7
D gene: TRBD1
CDR3 DNA: TGTGCCAGCAGTGGACAGGGATACTACGAGCAGTACTTC
CDR3 protein: CASSGQGYYEQYF

V gene: TRBV11-2
clone size: .
J gene: TRBJ1-1
D gene: .
CDR3 DNA: TGTGCCAGCAGCCATCGGGCGAGTCCGGCTTTCTTT
CDR3 protein: CASSHRASPAFF